This T cell receptor beta chain was identified during a study of cytomegalovirus exposure and HLA in healthy donors. Germline V gives CDR1 SGHRS, CDR2 YFSETQ. The length of the CDR3 is 14 residues. Trimming removed 1 base at V and 7 bases at J, with 12 bases between. PCR amplification relied on 60 Vbeta primers (plus 13 Jbeta primers). TCRdb keeps only in-frame clones here, not all; method: immunoSEQ multiplex PCR. The sample lists under 140,000 clones; around 87% were seen once. Material: PBMCs. The sequence was collected from a man aged 40-50 years in good health and CMV-seronegative. V gene TRBV5-1 combines with J gene TRBJ2-1; perhaps TRBD2 as D (6 bases). For the CDR3, the DNA is TGCGCCAGCAGCTTGCAGGGCGGGGTTAATGAGCAGTTCTTC. Protein: CASSLQGGVNEQFF.